These 9 T cell receptor beta chains were sequenced from one sample in a study of blood T cell repertoires in COVID-19. The table came from immunoSEQ multiplex PCR; TCRdb's copy has only in-frame clones and leaves some out. The sample holds over 110,000 clones, around 88% seen once. The sequenced sample consisted of peripheral blood. All receptors derive from a human donor in a cohort sampled during active COVID-19.

The count of this clone is one. The V gene is TRBV2, the J gene TRBJ2-2, with D perhaps TRBD1 (5 bases). V was trimmed by 6 bases and J by 0 bases, leaving 23 bases between them. The CDR3 runs to 19 residues. Germline lookup yields CDR1 SNHLY and CDR2 FYNNEI. The CDR3 reads CASRLDRDTDLANTGELFF. CDR3 in DNA: TGTGCCAGCAGGTTAGACAGAGATACAGACCTCGCGAACACCGGGGAGCTGTTTTTT.

This clone occurred a few times. The chain's CDR3 is CASSERSGASYEQYF. CDR3 coding DNA: TGTGCCAGCAGTGAACGAAGCGGGGCGTCCTACGAGCAGTACTTC. The chain recombines TRBV6-1 with TRBJ2-7; 7 positions agree with TRBD2. J gave up 1 base and V 2 bases, and 5 bases lay outside the gene matches. CDR3 size: 15 residues. The germline gives CDR1 MNHNS, CDR2 SASEGT.

The chain uses TRBV5-1 and TRBJ1-1; D might be TRBD1 (5 bases). Trimming stripped 0 bases from V and 4 bases from J, with 13 bases between. Germline values: CDR1 SGHRS, CDR2 YFSETQ. This CDR3 has 15 residues. DNA for the CDR3: TGCGCCAGCAGCTTGGAGTCTCCGGGGGGCACTGAAGCTTTCTTT. This encodes CASSLESPGGTEAFF.

This clone was detected only once. V and J are TRBV12-3 or TRBV12-4 and TRBJ2-1; the D gene is possibly TRBD1 (6 bases). The CDR3 covers 13 residues. Trimming took off 3 bases at V and 5 bases at J, with 8 bases between the two ends. The CDR3 DNA is TGTGCCAGCAGTTTCGGGACAAACAATGAGCAGTTCTTC. Its protein product is CASSFGTNNEQFF.

This chain uses TRBV6-5 with TRBJ2-7; possible D gene TRBD2, 6 bases. The CDR3 is 13 amino acids. Trimming stripped 3 bases from V and 2 bases from J, with 8 bases between. Germline loops: CDR1 MNHEY, CDR2 SVGAGI. The CDR3 here is CASSYGLTYEQYF. The CDR3 nucleotides read TGTGCCAGCAGTTATGGACTAACCTACGAGCAGTACTTC.

The V call is TRBV5-6, the J call TRBJ1-1, with D perhaps matching TRBD1 (5 bases). Germline V gene lookup returns CDR1 SGHDT and CDR2 YYEEEE. This CDR3 has 14 residues. Trimming took 2 bases from V and 6 from J, leaving 14 bases between them. As DNA, the CDR3 is TGTGCCAGCAGCTTCCAAGTCGGAGGGGCTGAAGCTTTCTTT. Translating it yields CASSFQVGGAEAFF.

The V call is TRBV18, the J call TRBJ2-3; TRBD2 might be the D (6 bases). Germline values: CDR1 KGHSH, CDR2 LQKENI. V was pared by 8 bases and J by 6 bases, with 12 bases between. The CDR3 length is 12 residues. CDR3: CASAGGPDTQYF. The CDR3 bases are TGTGCCAGCGCCGGAGGGCCGGATACGCAGTATTTT.

The chain has TRBV27 and TRBJ1-5; 9 nucleotides align to TRBD1. In germline, CDR1 is MNHEY, CDR2 SMNVEV (reference sequence). CDR3 length: 15 residues. After removal of 3 bases from V and 3 bases from J, the junction contained 3 bases not matched to a gene. CDR3 residues: CASSFTGGLNQPQHF. In DNA, the CDR3 is TGTGCCAGCAGTTTCACAGGGGGCCTCAATCAGCCCCAGCATTTT.

The CDR3 nucleotides read TGTGCCAGCCGAGCGGGGCGGAATACGCAGTATTTT. Translation: CASRAGRNTQYF. V is TRBV18 and J is TRBJ2-3; 7 bases map to TRBD2. Germline V gives CDR1 KGHSH, CDR2 LQKENI. V lost 8 bases, J lost 7 bases, and 6 bases stayed unmatched. The CDR3 covers 12 residues.